A selection of T cell receptor beta chains follows, all from one sample in a study of tumor-infiltrating lymphocytes in primary liver carcinoma. TCRdb passed the multiplex PCR reads through MiXCR, listing each CDR3 protein once. The profile shows some 190,000 distinct CDR3 sequences, roughly 80% of them singletons. The specimen was tumor tissue from primary liver carcinoma. The receptors originated from a man aged 35 to 55 with primary liver carcinoma and hepatitis B virus infection. The CDR3 runs from the conserved cysteine through the conserved F or W.

j_gene: TRBJ1-1
v_gene: TRBV6-2/TRBV6-3
CDR3aa: CASRLAENTEALF

j_gene: TRBJ2-6
v_gene: TRBV5-1
CDR3aa: CASTLRPGSSGSSGANVLTF

j_gene: TRBJ1-1
v_gene: TRBV19
CDR3aa: CANSMGPEAFF

j_gene: TRBJ1-6
v_gene: TRBV7-8
CDR3aa: CASIGFWTATSPLHF

j_gene: TRBJ2-7
v_gene: TRBV4-3
CDR3aa: CVSKGTGDEQYF

j_gene: TRBJ1-1
v_gene: TRBV11-2
CDR3aa: CTSNLRLNTEAFF

j_gene: TRBJ2-7
v_gene: TRBV6-6
CDR3aa: CASILTGSSYEQYF

j_gene: TRBJ2-7
v_gene: TRBV29-1
CDR3aa: CTFRAPANPEQYF

j_gene: TRBJ1-1
v_gene: TRBV11-2
CDR3aa: CISSLGGNIEAFF

j_gene: TRBJ2-2
v_gene: TRBV4-1
CDR3aa: CAISQDRNTGELFF

j_gene: TRBJ2-1
v_gene: TRBV4-3
CDR3aa: CASSQDLRGLGSYDEQFF

j_gene: .
v_gene: TRBV11-3
CDR3aa: CASSLDLGVAQPQYF